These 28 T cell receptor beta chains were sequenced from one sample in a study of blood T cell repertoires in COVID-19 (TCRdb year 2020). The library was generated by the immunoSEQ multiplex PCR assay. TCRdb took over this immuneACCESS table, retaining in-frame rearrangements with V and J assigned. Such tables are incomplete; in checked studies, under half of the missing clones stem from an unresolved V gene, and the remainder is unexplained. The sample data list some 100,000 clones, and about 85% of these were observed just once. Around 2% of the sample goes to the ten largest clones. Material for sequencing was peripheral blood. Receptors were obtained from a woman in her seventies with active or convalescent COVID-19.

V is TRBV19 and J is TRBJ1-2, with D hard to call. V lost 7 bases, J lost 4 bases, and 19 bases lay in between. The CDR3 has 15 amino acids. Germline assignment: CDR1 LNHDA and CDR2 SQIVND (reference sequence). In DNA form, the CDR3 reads TGTGCCAGTATGGAGACCTCCTTATCATCCTATGGCTACACCTTC. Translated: CASMETSLSSYGYTF.

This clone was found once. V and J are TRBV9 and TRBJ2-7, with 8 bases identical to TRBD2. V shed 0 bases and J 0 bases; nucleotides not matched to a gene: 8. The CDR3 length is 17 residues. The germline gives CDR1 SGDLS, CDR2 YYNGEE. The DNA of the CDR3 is TGTGCCAGCAGCGTAGGTGTTGGTAGCGGGATCTCCTACGAGCAGTACTTC. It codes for CASSVGVGSGISYEQYF.

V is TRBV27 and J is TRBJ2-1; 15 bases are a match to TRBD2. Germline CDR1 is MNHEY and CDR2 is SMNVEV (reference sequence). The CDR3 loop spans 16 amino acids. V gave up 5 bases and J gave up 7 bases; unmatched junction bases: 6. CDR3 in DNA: TGTGCCAGCAGTATCCGGACTAGCGGGAGGGGTAATGAGCAGTTCTTC. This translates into CASSIRTSGRGNEQFF.

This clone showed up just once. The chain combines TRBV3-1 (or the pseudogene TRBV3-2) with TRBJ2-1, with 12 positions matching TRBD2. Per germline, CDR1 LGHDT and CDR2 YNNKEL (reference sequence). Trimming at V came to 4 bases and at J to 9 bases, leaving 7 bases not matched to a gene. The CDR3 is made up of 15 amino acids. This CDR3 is CASSPRLAGAGEQFF. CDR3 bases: TGTGCCAGCAGCCCCCGACTAGCGGGAGCGGGTGAGCAGTTCTTC.

In DNA form, the CDR3 reads TGTGCCAGCAGTTTAGAGAGGAGCAATCAGCCCCAGCATTTT. This sequence encodes CASSLERSNQPQHF. V usage is TRBV27 and J usage is TRBJ1-5; no definite D call. Trimming took off 2 bases at V and 1 base at J, with 6 bases between the two ends. The germline gives CDR1 MNHEY, CDR2 SMNVEV (reference sequence). This CDR3 region has 14 residues.

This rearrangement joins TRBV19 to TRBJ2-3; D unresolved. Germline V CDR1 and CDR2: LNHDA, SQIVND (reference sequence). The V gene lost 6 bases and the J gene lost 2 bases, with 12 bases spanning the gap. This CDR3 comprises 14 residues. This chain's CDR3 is CASSRLQNTDTQYF. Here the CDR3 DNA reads TGTGCCAGTAGCCGGCTACAGAACACAGATACGCAGTATTTT.

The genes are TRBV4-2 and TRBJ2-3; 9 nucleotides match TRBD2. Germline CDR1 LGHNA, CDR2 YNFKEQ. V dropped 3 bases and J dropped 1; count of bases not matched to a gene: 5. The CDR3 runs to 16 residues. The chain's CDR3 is CASSQLAGEGTDTQYF. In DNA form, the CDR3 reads TGTGCCAGCAGCCAGTTAGCGGGAGAGGGCACAGATACGCAGTATTTT.

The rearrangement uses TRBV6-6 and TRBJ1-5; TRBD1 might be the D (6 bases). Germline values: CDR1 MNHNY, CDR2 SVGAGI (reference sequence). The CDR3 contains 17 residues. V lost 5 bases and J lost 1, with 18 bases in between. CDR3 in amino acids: CASSLSAQGTSNQPQHF. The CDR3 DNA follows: TGTGCCAGCAGTCTATCCGCGCAGGGGACGAGCAATCAGCCCCAGCATTTT.

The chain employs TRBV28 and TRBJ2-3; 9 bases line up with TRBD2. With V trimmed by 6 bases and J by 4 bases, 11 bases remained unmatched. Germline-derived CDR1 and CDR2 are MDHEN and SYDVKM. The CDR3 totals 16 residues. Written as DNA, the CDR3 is TGTGCCAGCAGGGCCACCCTAGCGGGAACCTCAGATACGCAGTATTTT. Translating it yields CASRATLAGTSDTQYF. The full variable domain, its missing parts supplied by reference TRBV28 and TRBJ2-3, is DVKVTQSSRYLVKRTGEKVFLECVQDMDHENMFWYRQDPGLGLRLIYFSYDVKMKEKGDIPEGYSVSREKKERFSLILESASTNQTSMYLCASRATLAGTSDTQYFGPGTRLTVL.

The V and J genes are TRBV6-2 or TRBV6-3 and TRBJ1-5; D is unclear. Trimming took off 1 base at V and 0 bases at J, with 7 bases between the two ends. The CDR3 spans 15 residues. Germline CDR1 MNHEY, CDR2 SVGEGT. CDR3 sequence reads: CASSYLSVSNQPQHF. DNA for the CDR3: TGTGCCAGCAGTTACTTATCTGTTAGCAATCAGCCCCAGCATTTT.

This CDR3 reads CAWSPWGGSTEAFF. CDR3 in DNA: TGTGCCTGGAGTCCCTGGGGGGGAAGCACTGAAGCTTTCTTT. The J gene is TRBJ1-1, the V gene TRBV30; perhaps TRBD1 as D (5 bases). This CDR3 has 14 amino acids. Germline-derived CDR1 and CDR2 are GTSNPN and SVGIG (reference sequence). V shed 2 bases and J shed 4 bases, with 14 bases lying between them.

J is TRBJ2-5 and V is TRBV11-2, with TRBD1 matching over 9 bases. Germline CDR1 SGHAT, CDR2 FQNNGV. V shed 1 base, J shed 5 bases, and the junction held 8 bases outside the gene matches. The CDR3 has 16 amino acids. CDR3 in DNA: TGTGCCAGCAGCTTAGCAGTACAGGGGGCGGATGAGACCCAGTACTTC. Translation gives CASSLAVQGADETQYF. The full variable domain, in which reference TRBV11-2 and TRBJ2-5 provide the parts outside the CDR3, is EAGVAQSPRYKIIEKRQSVAFWCNPISGHATLYWYQQILGQGPKLLIQFQNNGVVDDSQLPKDRFSAERLKGVDSTLKIQPAKLEDSAVYLCASSLAVQGADETQYFGPGTRLLVL.

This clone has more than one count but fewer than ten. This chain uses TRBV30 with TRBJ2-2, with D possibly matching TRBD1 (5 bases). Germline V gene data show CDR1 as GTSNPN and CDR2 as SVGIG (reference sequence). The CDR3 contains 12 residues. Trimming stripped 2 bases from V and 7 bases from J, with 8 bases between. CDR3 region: CAWSTGHGELFF. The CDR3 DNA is TGTGCCTGGAGTACAGGTCACGGGGAGCTGTTTTTT.

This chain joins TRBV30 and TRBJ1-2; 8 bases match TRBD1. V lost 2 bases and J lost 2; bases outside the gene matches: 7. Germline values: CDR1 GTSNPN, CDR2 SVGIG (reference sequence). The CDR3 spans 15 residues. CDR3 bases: TGTGCCTGGAGTACAGGGGGACCCTTAAACTATGGCTACACCTTC. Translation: CAWSTGGPLNYGYTF. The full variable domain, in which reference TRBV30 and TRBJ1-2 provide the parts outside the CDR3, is SQTIHQWPATLVQPVGSPLSLECTVEGTSNPNLYWYRQAAGRGLQLLFYSVGIGQISSEVPQNLSASRPQDRQFILSSKKLLLSDSGFYLCAWSTGGPLNYGYTFGSGTRLTVV.

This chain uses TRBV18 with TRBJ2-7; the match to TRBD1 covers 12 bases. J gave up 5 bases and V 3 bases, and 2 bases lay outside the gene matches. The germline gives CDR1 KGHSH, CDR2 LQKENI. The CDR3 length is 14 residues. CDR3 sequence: CASSPGQGADEQYF. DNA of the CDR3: TGTGCCAGCTCACCGGGACAGGGGGCGGACGAGCAGTACTTC.

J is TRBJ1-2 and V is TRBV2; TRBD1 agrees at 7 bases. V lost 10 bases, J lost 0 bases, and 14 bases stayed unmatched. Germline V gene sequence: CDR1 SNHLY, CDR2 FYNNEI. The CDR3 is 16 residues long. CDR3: CATRGGSVTTNYGYTF. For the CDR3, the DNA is TGTGCCACCAGGGGGGGGTCAGTAACGACTAACTATGGCTACACCTTC.

CDR3 nucleotide sequence: TGTGCCAGCAGCGCGTACAGGGGTAGCACAGATACGCAGTATTTT. Protein: CASSAYRGSTDTQYF. The V and J genes are TRBV9 and TRBJ2-3, with 7 nucleotides matching TRBD1. CDR1 SGDLS and CDR2 YYNGEE come from the germline V gene. Trimming took 3 bases from V and 0 from J; bases not matched to a gene: 4. The CDR3 runs 15 residues.

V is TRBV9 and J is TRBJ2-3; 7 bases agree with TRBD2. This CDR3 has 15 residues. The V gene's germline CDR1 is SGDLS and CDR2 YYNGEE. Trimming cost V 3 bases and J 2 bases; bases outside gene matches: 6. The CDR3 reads CASSATGTNTDTQYF. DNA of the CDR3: TGTGCCAGCAGCGCTACCGGGACTAACACAGATACGCAGTATTTT. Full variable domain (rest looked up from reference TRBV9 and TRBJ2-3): DSGVTQTPKHLITATGQRVTLRCSPRSGDLSVYWYQQSLDQGLQFLIQYYNGEERAKGNILERFSAQQFPDLHSELNLSSLELGDSALYFCASSATGTNTDTQYFGPGTRLTVL.

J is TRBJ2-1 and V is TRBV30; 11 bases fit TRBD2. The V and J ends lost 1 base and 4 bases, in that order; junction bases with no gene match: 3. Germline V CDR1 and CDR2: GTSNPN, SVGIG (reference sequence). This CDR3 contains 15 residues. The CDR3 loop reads CAWSETSGMYNEQFF. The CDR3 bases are TGTGCCTGGAGTGAGACTAGCGGGATGTACAATGAGCAGTTCTTC.

CDR3 DNA: TGTGCCAGCAGCGGAGACAGGGGGCGACGAGACACTGAAGCTTTCTTT. Its protein product is CASSGDRGRRDTEAFF. The chain combines TRBV7-2 with TRBJ1-1, with 10 bases identical to TRBD1. V shed 5 bases and J 3 bases; nucleotides not matched to a gene: 9. In germline, CDR1 is SGHTA, CDR2 FQGNSA. The CDR3 is 16 amino acids.

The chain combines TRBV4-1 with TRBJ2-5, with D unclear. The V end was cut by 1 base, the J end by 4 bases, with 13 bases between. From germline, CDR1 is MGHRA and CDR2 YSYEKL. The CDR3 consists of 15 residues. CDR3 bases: TGCGCCAGCAGCCAAGTATGGCCAGGTGGAGAGACCCAGTACTTC. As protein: CASSQVWPGGETQYF.

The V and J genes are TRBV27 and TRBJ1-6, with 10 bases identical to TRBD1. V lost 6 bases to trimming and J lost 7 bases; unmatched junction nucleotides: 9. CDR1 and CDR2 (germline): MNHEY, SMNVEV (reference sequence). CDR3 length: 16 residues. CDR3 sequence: CASSPRQGAGNSPLHF. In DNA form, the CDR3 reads TGTGCCAGCAGCCCGAGACAGGGGGCAGGAAATTCACCCCTCCACTTT.

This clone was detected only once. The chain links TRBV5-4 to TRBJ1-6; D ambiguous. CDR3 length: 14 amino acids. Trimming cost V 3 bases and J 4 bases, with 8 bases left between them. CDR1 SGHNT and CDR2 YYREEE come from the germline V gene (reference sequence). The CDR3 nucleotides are TGTGCCAGCAGCTCCGCGCTGTATAATTCACCCCTCCACTTT. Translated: CASSSALYNSPLHF.

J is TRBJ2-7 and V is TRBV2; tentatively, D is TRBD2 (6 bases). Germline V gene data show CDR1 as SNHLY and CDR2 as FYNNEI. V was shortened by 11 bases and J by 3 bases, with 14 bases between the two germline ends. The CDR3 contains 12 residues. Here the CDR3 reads CAGGTVSYEQYF. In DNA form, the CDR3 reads TGTGCCGGCGGGACGGTCAGCTACGAGCAGTACTTC.

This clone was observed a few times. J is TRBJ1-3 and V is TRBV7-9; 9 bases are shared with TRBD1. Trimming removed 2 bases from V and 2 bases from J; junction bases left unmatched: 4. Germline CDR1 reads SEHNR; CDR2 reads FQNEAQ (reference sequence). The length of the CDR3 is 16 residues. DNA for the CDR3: TGTGCCAGCAGCTTAAGGGGGGACAGGGCTGGAAACACCATATATTTT. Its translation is CASSLRGDRAGNTIYF.

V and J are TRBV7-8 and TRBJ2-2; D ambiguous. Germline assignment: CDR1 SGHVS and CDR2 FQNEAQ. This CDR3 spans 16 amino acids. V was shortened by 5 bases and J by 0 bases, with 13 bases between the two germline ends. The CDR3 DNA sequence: TGTGCCAGCAGCCCCCAGACAAACGCGAACACCGGGGAGCTGTTTTTT. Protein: CASSPQTNANTGELFF. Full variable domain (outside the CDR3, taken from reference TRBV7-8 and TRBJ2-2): GAGVSQSPRYKVAKRGQDVALRCDPISGHVSLFWYQQALGQGPEFLTYFQNEAQLDKSGLPSDRFFAERPEGSVSTLKIQRTQQEDSAVYLCASSPQTNANTGELFFGEGSRLTVL.

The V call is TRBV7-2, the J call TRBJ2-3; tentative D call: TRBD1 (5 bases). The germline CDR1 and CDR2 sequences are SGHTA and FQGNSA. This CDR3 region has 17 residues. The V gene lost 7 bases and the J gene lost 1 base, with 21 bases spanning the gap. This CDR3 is CASTQRQGGAGTDTQYF. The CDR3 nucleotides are TGTGCCAGCACCCAACGGCAGGGCGGTGCTGGCACAGATACGCAGTATTTT.

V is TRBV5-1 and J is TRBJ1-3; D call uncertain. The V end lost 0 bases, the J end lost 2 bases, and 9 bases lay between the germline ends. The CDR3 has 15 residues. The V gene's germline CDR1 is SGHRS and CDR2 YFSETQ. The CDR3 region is CASSLAWEAGNTIYF. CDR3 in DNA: TGCGCCAGCAGCTTGGCCTGGGAGGCTGGAAACACCATATATTTT.